Below, 13 T cell receptor beta chains from the same sample are listed, as sequenced in a study of blood T cells in healthy people across ages. The second PCR ran about 6 to 11 cycles with a sample-barcoded 5' primer and J-beta primers. TCRdb independently ran MiXCR on the 5' RACE reads; one entry per CDR3 protein. The sample consists of some 670,000 distinct CDR3 sequences, 40% to 65% of them appearing once. Specimen: blood. The source of these receptors is a woman at least 80 years old in good health.

The chain recombines TRBV4-3 with TRBJ2-1; maybe TRBD1 (6 bases). Germline CDR1 reads LGHNA; CDR2 reads YSLEER. The CDR3 sequence is 13 residues long. Deletions cut 3 bases from V and 8 bases from J, with 11 bases between. In nucleotides, the CDR3 is TGCGCCAGCAGCCATACAGGGTCGGATGAGCAGTTCTTC. Amino acids: CASSHTGSDEQFF.

A note on this clonotype: Mismatch with germline at one junction end may stem from a read error. The V call is TRBV5-1, the J call TRBJ2-5; D gene uncertain. Germline V gene data show CDR1 as SGHRS and CDR2 as YFSETQ. The CDR3 is 12 amino acids. The CDR3 region is CASSLDRGTQYF. As DNA, the CDR3 is TGTGCCAGCAGCTTAGATCGTGGAACCCAGTACTTC.

The gene calls are TRBV7-2 and TRBJ2-7; a weak D match, TRBD2 (5 bases). The J call may be faulty, since TRBJ2-4 better matches the DNA end. This CDR3 is 14 amino acids long. Germline lookup yields CDR1 SGHTA and CDR2 FQGNSA. CDR3 nucleotides: TGTGCCAGCAGCCCGGCTACGGGGTCGGACATTCAGTACTTC. Its translation: CASSPATGSDIQYF.

This clonotype was seen repeatedly, ten times or more. The chain carries TRBV3-1 and TRBJ2-1; D unclear. This CDR3 region has 16 residues. The V end was cut by 1 base, the J end by 6 bases, with 16 bases between. The germline V gene encodes CDR1 LGHDT and CDR2 YNNKEL (reference sequence). CDR3 loop: CASSQGEGLTSNEQFF. CDR3 nucleotide sequence: TGTGCCAGCAGCCAAGGGGAAGGGCTAACGAGCAATGAGCAGTTCTTC.

DNA of the CDR3: TGTGCCAGCAGTTTTAGCCGGACAGGGGGTCAGCCCCAGCATTTT. It encodes CASSFSRTGGQPQHF. V is TRBV12-3 or TRBV12-4 and J is TRBJ1-5; 10 bases fit TRBD1. This CDR3 contains 15 residues. J gave up 6 bases and V 3 bases, and 5 bases lay outside the gene matches.

The J gene is TRBJ2-1, the V gene TRBV27; TRBD1 or TRBD2 may be the D gene (6 bases each). The CDR3 is 15 residues long. Trimming took off 2 bases at V and 9 bases at J, with 17 bases between the two ends. In germline, CDR1 is MNHEY, CDR2 SMNVEV (reference sequence). CDR3 DNA sequence: TGTGCCAGCAGTTTAGGGACACCCACGGAGGGTGAGCAGTTCTTC. Translating gives CASSLGTPTEGEQFF.

V and J are TRBV2 and TRBJ2-1; possibly TRBD2 for D (6 bases). CDR3 length: 14 amino acids. In germline, CDR1 is SNHLY, CDR2 FYNNEI. Trimming removed 11 bases from V and 4 bases from J, with 18 bases in between. The DNA of the CDR3 is TGTGCCTGCGGGGCGGGAATAACTTACAATGAGCAGTTCTTC. This sequence encodes CACGAGITYNEQFF.

The chain couples TRBV12-3 or TRBV12-4 to TRBJ1-2; D possibly corresponds to TRBD1 (6 bases). V lost 3 bases and J 4 bases, leaving 9 bases between the germline ends. This CDR3 comprises 13 residues. The CDR3 region has the DNA TGTGCCAGCAGTTTGGCAGGGGCCTATGGCTACACCTTC. Amino acid sequence: CASSLAGAYGYTF.

Worth noting for this clonotype: This sequence may be a read error, since a much larger clone differs from it by one base. The chain joins TRBV20-1 to TRBJ1-2; D unresolved. V gave up 6 bases and J gave up 1 base, with 9 bases separating them. Germline CDR1 DFQATT, CDR2 SNEGSKA (reference sequence). This CDR3 spans 12 amino acids. The CDR3 protein is CSAEVLNYGYTF. The CDR3, as DNA: TGCAGTGCCGAAGTACTTAACTATGGCTACACCTTC.

The chain carries TRBV5-1 and TRBJ2-3; D is unclear. This CDR3 spans 14 amino acids. Trimming stripped 0 bases from V and 6 bases from J, with 11 bases between. Germline V gene data show CDR1 as SGHRS and CDR2 as YFSETQ. The CDR3 protein is CASSLDWSSDTQYF. CDR3 DNA sequence: TGCGCCAGCAGCTTGGACTGGTCCAGCGATACGCAGTATTTT.

The gene calls are TRBV7-8 and TRBJ1-2; 8 bases are shared with TRBD1. V shed 4 bases and J 1 base; nucleotides not matched to a gene: 5. CDR3 length: 15 residues. Germline CDR1 is SGHVS and CDR2 is FQNEAQ. The CDR3 here is CASSSRDRLNYGYTF. CDR3 in DNA: TGTGCCAGCAGCTCCAGGGACAGGCTTAACTATGGCTACACCTTC.

The J gene is TRBJ2-1, the V gene TRBV20-1; 8 bases line up with TRBD2. The closer fit of TRBJ2-7 to the DNA end suggests the J call may be wrong. Germline values: CDR1 DFQATT, CDR2 SNEGSKA (reference sequence). This CDR3 region has 15 residues. CDR3 sequence (DNA): TGCAGTGCTAGTTGGCGGGGGGTATCCTACAATGAGCAGTACTTC. The encoded protein is CSASWRGVSYNEQYF.

V usage is TRBV2 and J usage is TRBJ2-1, with D possibly being TRBD1 or TRBD2 (5 bases each). Trimming stripped 3 bases from V and 12 bases from J, with 15 bases between. This CDR3 has 13 residues. CDR1 is SNHLY and CDR2 is FYNNEI in the germline V gene. The CDR3 DNA reads TGTGCCAGCAGTGACCGGGACGTAGAGAGGCAGTTCTTC. The encoded protein is CASSDRDVERQFF.